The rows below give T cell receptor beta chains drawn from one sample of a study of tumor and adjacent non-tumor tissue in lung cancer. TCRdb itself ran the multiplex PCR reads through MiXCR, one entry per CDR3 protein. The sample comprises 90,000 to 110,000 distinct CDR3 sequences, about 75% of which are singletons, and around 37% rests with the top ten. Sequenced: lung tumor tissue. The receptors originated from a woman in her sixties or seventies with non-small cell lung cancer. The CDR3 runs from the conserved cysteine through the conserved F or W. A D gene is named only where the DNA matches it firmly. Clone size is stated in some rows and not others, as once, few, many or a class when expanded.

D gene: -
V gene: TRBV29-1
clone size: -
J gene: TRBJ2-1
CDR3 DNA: TGCGGCGTTGGAGGGTTGAAGGGGGTTTATGAGCAGTTATTC
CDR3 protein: CGVGGLKGVYEQLF

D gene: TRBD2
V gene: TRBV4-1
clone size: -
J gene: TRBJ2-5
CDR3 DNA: TGCGCCAGCAACCTAGATAGGGCGGGGGGGCTACCCGAGACCCAGTACTTC
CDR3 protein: CASNLDRAGGLPETQYF

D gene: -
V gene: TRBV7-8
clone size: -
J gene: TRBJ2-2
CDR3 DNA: TGTGCCAGCAGCTTATTCAGCGGATGGAACACCGGGGAGCTGTTTTTT
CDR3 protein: CASSLFSGWNTGELFF

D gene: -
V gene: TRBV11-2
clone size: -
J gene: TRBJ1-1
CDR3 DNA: TGTTTCAGCAGCCCCGGAGTGGGATTACCTGAATCTTTCTTT
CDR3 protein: CFSSPGVGLPESFF

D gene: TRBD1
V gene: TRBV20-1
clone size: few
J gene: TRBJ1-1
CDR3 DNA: TGCAGTGCTACAGAGTGGGGGACAGGGACTGAAGCTTTCTTT
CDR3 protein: CSATEWGTGTEAFF

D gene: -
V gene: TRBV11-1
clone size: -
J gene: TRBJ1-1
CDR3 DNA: TGTGCCATCAGCCGGGATCGCAACACTGAAGTTTTCTTT
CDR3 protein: CAISRDRNTEVFF

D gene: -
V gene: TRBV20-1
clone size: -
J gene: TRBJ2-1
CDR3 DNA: TGCAGTGCTAGAGTAACGGGTCTACCCCTTAACTCCTACAATGAGCAGTTCTTC
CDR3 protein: CSARVTGLPLNSYNEQFF

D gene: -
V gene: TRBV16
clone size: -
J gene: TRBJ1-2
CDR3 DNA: TGTGCCAACAGCCAATCAGGGAATGGCTACACCTTC
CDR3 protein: CANSQSGNGYTF

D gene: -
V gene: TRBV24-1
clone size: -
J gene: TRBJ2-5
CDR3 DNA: TGTGCCACCAGTGATTACACCGGGACATGGGGCCGAGAGACCCAGTACTTC
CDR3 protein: CATSDYTGTWGRETQYF

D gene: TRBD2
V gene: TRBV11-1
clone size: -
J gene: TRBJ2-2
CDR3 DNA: TGTGTCAGTAGCCCGCGACTAGCGGGAGAATCCACCTGGGAGTTGTTTTTT
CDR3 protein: CVSSPRLAGESTWELFF

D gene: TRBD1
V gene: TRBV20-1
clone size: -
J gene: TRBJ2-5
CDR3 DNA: TGCAGTGCTAGGGAAACAGGGGTTGGGTACCAATACTTC
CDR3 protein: CSARETGVGYQYF

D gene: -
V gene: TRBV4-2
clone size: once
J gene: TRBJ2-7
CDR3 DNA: TGTGCCAGCAGCCAAGATAGGAGGGGGCAGGCCGAGCAGTACTTC
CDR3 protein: CASSQDRRGQAEQYF